This T cell receptor beta chain stems from a study of cytomegalovirus exposure and HLA in healthy donors. Use of 60 Vbeta and 13 Jbeta primers characterized the PCR. Repertoires were generated with immunoSEQ multiplex PCR, while TCRdb's copy carries only in-frame clones and drops some. The sample table includes 100,000 to 150,000 clones. CDR1 and CDR2 from the germline V gene are KGHSH and LQKENI. V was trimmed by 3 bases and J by 0 bases, leaving 6 bases between them. The CDR3 sequence is 14 residues long. The origin of this receptor is a woman aged 40 to 50 in good health and CMV-seropositive. The rearrangement uses TRBV18 and TRBJ2-1; unclear D gene. The sequencing sample was made of PBMCs. The CDR3 nucleotides are TGTGCCAGCTCACCTCCCAGCTCCTACAATGAGCAGTTCTTC. Translated: CASSPPSSYNEQFF.